The T cell receptor beta chain under discussion was sequenced for a study of T-cell reconstitution after alpha-beta-depleted transplantation in children listed by TCRdb under 2016. With regard to the full study: Using TCR repertoire profiling, the study quantitatively followed how T-cell immune reconstitution unfolded in children after TCRalphabeta/CD19-depleted allogeneic hematopoietic cell transplantation. Beyond this particular receptor, the publication reports: Apparently early alphabetaT-cell count recovery about two months after transplant reportedly relied on only several hundred rapidly expanded clones derived from non-depleted graft cells. In some patients, high TCRbeta diversity at day 60 was attributed to recipient T cells and intrathymic progenitors that had survived conditioning. Over the following months the frequencies of hyperexpanded clones went down, and after one year T-cell counts and TCRbeta diversity were mostly credited to newly produced T cells.

The library was prepared using PCR. Sequenced on an Illumina HiSeq 2500. TCR libraries were prepared with molecular barcoding, using unique molecular identifiers to normalize TCRbeta repertoire quantification. TCRdb passed the public sequencing reads through fastp at Q25 and MiXCR, retaining productive beta sequences. Identical CDR3 protein sequences are pooled into one entry, listed with their most common genes and DNA. The sample table contains about 580,000 distinct CDR3 sequences; only one count was recorded for more than 20% of them. Of the sample, 11% to 15% falls within the top ten clones. CDR1 LGHDT and CDR2 YNNKEL are derived from the germline V gene (reference sequence). At the junction V is shortened by 3 bases and J by 1 base, with 4 bases in between. The CDR3 runs 13 amino acids, cysteine and phenylalanine included. Just the 39-base CDR3 DNA is kept, in frame starting at base 1. This clonotype was seen only once. What this receptor recognizes is not known. Per-nucleotide qualities are absent, and no much larger clonotype sits a single base away. A read on its own is weak evidence.

According to the study, the label for this sample's treatment or condition signals: allogeneic hematopoietic cell transplantation with graft depleted of TCRalphabeta T cells and CD19 B cells. The children who served as transplant recipients had been given grafts of TCRalphabeta/CD19-depleted allogeneic hematopoietic cells. The chain employs TRBV3-1 and TRBJ1-5, with the D gene not confidently named. This receptor was identified in a boy under two years old who had a stem cell transplant for acute myeloid leukemia, so the T cells may come from the graft donor. The sample in question was PBMCs, mostly from graft donor cells, obtained 360 days after TCRalphabeta/CD19-depleted stem cell transplant. CDR3 reads: CASSHRSNQPQHF. The DNA sequence is as follows: TGTGCCAGCAGCCACAGGAGCAATCAGCCCCAGCATTTT. The full variable domain, with segments outside the CDR3 supplied by the reference TRBV3-1 and TRBJ1-5 proteins, appears as DTAVSQTPKYLVTQMGNDKSIKCEQNLGHDTMYWYKQDSKKFLKIMFSYNNKELIINETVPNRFSPKSPDKAHLNLHINSLELGDSAVYFCASSHRSNQPQHFGDGTRLSIL.